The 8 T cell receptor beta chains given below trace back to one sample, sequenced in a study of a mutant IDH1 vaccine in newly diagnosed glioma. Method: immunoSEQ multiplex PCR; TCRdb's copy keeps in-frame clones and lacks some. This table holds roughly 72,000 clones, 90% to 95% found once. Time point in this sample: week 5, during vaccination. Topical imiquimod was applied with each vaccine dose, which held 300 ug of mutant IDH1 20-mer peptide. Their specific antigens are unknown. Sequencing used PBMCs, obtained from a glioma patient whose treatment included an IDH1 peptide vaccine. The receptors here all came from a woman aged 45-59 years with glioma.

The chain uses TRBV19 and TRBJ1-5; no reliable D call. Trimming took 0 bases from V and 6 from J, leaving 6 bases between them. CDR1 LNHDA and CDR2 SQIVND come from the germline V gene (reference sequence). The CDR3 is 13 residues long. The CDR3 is CASSIDPGQPQHF. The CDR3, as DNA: TGTGCCAGTAGTATAGATCCAGGTCAGCCCCAGCATTTT.

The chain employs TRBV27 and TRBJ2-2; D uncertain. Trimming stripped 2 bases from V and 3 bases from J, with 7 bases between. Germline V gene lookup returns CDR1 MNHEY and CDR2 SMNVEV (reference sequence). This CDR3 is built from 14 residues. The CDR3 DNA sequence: TGTGCCAGCAGTTTAGGGTCCTACACCGGGGAGCTGTTTTTT. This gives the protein CASSLGSYTGELFF.

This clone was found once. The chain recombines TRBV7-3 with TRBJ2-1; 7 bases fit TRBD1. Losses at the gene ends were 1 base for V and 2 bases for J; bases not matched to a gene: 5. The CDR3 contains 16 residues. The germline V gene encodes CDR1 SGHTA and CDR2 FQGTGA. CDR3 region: CASSLSQGGPYNEQFF. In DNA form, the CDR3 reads TGTGCCAGCAGCTTAAGCCAAGGGGGCCCCTACAATGAGCAGTTCTTC.

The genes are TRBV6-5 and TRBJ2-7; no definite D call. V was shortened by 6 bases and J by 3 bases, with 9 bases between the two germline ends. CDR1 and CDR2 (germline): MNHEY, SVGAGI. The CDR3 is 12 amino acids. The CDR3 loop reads CASSYTVYEQYF. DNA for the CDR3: TGTGCCAGCAGCTACACAGTCTACGAGCAGTACTTC.

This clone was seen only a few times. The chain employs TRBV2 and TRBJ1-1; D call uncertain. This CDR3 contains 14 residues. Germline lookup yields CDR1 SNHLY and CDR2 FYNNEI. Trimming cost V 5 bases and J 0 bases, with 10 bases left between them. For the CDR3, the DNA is TGTGCCAGCAGTCTCTCAGCTTTGAACACTGAAGCTTTCTTT. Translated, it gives CASSLSALNTEAFF. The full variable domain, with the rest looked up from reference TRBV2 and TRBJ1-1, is EPEVTQTPSHQVTQMGQEVILRCVPISNHLYFYWYRQILGQKVEFLVSFYNNEISEKSEIFDDQFSVERPDGSNFTLKIRSTKLEDSAMYFCASSLSALNTEAFFGQGTRLTVV.

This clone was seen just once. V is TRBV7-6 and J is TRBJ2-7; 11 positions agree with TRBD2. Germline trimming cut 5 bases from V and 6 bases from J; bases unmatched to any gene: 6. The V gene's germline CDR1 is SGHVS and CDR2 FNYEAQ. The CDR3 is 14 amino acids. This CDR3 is CASSLSGRAREQYF. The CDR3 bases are TGTGCCAGCAGCCTTAGCGGGAGGGCTCGCGAGCAGTACTTC.

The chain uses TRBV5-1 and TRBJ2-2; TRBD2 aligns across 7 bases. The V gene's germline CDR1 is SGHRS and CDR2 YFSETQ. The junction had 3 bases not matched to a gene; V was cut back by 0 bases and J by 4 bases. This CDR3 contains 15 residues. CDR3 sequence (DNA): TGCGCCAGCAGCTTGGCGGGAGGTAGCACCGGGGAGCTGTTTTTT. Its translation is CASSLAGGSTGELFF.

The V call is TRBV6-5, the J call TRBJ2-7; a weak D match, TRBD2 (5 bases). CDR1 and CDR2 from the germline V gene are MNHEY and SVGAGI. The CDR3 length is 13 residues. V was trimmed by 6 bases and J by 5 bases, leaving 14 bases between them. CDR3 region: CASRRAGQDEQYF. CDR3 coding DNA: TGTGCCAGCAGGAGGGCAGGCCAAGACGAGCAGTACTTC.